This is a list of T cell receptor beta chains from one sample in a study of blood T cell repertoires in COVID-19. The method was immunoSEQ multiplex PCR; TCRdb's version includes in-frame clones alone and lacks a portion of them. Of 150,000 to 200,000 clones in the sample, roughly 78% were seen once. The sample consisted of peripheral blood. The source of these receptors is a man in his sixties or seventies with active or convalescent COVID-19. CDR3s include the opening cysteine and the closing phenylalanine or tryptophan. Fields, in order: V gene, J gene, D gene, clone size, CDR3 protein, CDR3 DNA. D genes are given only for firm matches. Clone size is stated in some rows and not others, as once, few, many or a class when expanded.

>TRBV2|TRBJ2-3|NA|NA
CASREDMTDTQYF
TGTGCCAGCAGAGAGGACATGACAGATACGCAGTATTTT
>TRBV19|TRBJ2-1|NA|NA
CASSTRQGLSYNEQFF
TGTGCCAGTAGTACCCGACAGGGACTTAGCTACAATGAGCAGTTCTTC
>TRBV5-1|TRBJ2-2|TRBD1|NA
CASSPGDRPTGELFF
TGCGCCAGCAGCCCCGGGGACAGACCTACCGGGGAGCTGTTTTTT
>TRBV6-5|TRBJ2-7|NA|NA
CASSYYYEQYF
TGTGCCAGCAGTTATTACTACGAGCAGTACTTC
>TRBV5-6|TRBJ2-7|TRBD1|NA
CASSWGQLYEQYF
TGTGCCAGCAGCTGGGGACAGTTATACGAGCAGTACTTC
>TRBV5-1|TRBJ1-2|NA|NA
CASSLDPTNYGYTF
TGCGCCAGCAGCTTGGACCCGACAAACTATGGCTACACCTTC
>TRBV7-9|TRBJ2-1|NA|few
CASSLGAANEQFF
TGTGCCAGCAGCTTAGGCGCCGCCAATGAGCAGTTCTTC
>TRBV9|TRBJ1-2|TRBD1|NA
CASSPQDRGAGYTF
TGTGCCAGCAGCCCCCAAGACAGGGGCGCAGGCTACACCTTC
>TRBV6-2/TRBV6-3|TRBJ2-7|NA|NA
CASSLGYEQYF
TGTGCCAGCAGCCTCGGCTACGAGCAGTACTTC
>TRBV5-6|TRBJ1-2|NA|NA
CASSPEPESNYGYTF
TGTGCCAGCAGCCCGGAGCCAGAGAGTAACTATGGCTACACCTTC
>TRBV27|TRBJ1-2|TRBD1|few
CASSLDRNYGYTF
TGTGCCAGCAGTCTGGACAGGAACTATGGCTACACCTTC
>TRBV6-6|TRBJ1-5|NA|NA
CASSLGAQSNQPQHF
TGTGCCAGCAGTTTGGGGGCGCAGAGCAATCAGCCCCAGCATTTT
>TRBV7-6|TRBJ2-5|TRBD1|NA
CASSLVGTGDWETQYF
TGTGCCAGCAGCTTAGTTGGGACAGGGGATTGGGAGACCCAGTACTTC
>TRBV9|TRBJ2-5|TRBD2|NA
CASSVAGTSGETQYF
TGTGCCAGCAGCGTAGCCGGGACTAGCGGAGAGACCCAGTACTTC
>TRBV6-1|TRBJ2-3|NA|NA
CASSEQGWNTQYF
TGTGCCAGCAGTGAACAGGGGTGGAATACGCAGTATTTT
>TRBV2|TRBJ1-1|NA|NA
CASSSQLTEAFF
TGTGCCAGCAGTTCGCAGTTGACTGAAGCTTTCTTT
>TRBV6-2/TRBV6-3|TRBJ2-5|TRBD2|NA
CASSYSMKSSGGRRETQYF
TGTGCCAGCAGTTACTCGATGAAATCGAGCGGGGGGCGAAGGGAGACCCAGTACTTC
>TRBV5-8|TRBJ2-2|TRBD2|NA
CASSLRSGGADFTGELFF
TGTGCCAGCAGCTTGAGAAGCGGGGGGGCGGATTTCACCGGGGAGCTGTTTTTT
>TRBV19|TRBJ1-5|NA|NA
CATAPGRNQPQHF
TGTGCCACCGCCCCAGGGCGCAATCAGCCCCAGCATTTT
>TRBV7-2|TRBJ1-2|NA|NA
CASSRNLGEGGYIF
TGTGCCAGCAGCCGGAATTTAGGGGAAGGTGGCTACATCTTC
>TRBV18|TRBJ2-7|NA|few
CASSPPGARNEQYF
TGTGCCAGCTCACCACCAGGGGCGAGGAACGAGCAGTACTTC
>TRBV27|TRBJ2-5|TRBD1|many
CASTQQGLWGETQYF
TGTGCCAGCACCCAACAGGGGTTGTGGGGAGAGACCCAGTACTTC
>TRBV19|TRBJ2-5|NA|NA
CASSPADRQETQYF
TGTGCCAGTAGTCCTGCGGACAGACAAGAGACCCAGTACTTC
>TRBV5-6|TRBJ2-1|TRBD2|NA
CASSWRMMSGRGNNEQFF
TGTGCCAGCAGCTGGAGAATGATGAGCGGGAGGGGGAACAATGAGCAGTTCTTC
>TRBV19|TRBJ1-5|NA|NA
CASTAGQGGQPQHF
TGTGCCAGTACCGCAGGGCAGGGCGGACAGCCCCAGCATTTT
>TRBV5-1|TRBJ1-3|NA|few
CASSPGEGRNTIYF
TGCGCCAGCAGTCCCGGGGAGGGCAGAAACACCATATATTTT
>TRBV5-1|TRBJ2-2|TRBD1|NA
CASRRTGGPNTGELFF
TGCGCCAGCAGGAGAACAGGGGGTCCGAACACCGGGGAGCTGTTTTTT
>TRBV29-1|TRBJ2-2|TRBD1|NA
CSVVTGQVNTGELFF
TGCAGCGTTGTCACGGGACAGGTGAACACCGGGGAGCTGTTTTTT
>TRBV7-3|TRBJ2-4|NA|NA
CASSFGFGNIQYF
TGTGCCAGCAGCTTCGGGTTTGGTAACATTCAGTACTTC
>TRBV18|TRBJ2-3|NA|NA
CASSPPAGFTDTQYF
TGTGCCAGCTCACCACCGGCGGGATTCACAGATACGCAGTATTTT
>TRBV15|TRBJ1-2|NA|NA
CATSRAEANYGYTF
TGTGCCACCAGCAGGGCGGAAGCTAACTATGGCTACACCTTC
>TRBV18|TRBJ2-7|NA|NA
CASSPQETIYEQYF
TGTGCCAGCTCACCACAGGAGACGATCTACGAGCAGTACTTC
>TRBV11-2|TRBJ1-2|NA|NA
CASSLEQNYGYTF
TGTGCCAGCAGCTTAGAACAGAACTATGGCTACACCTTC
>TRBV11-2|TRBJ1-6|NA|few
CASSQTGFSPLHF
TGTGCCAGCAGCCAAACAGGTTTTTCACCCCTCCACTTT
>TRBV6-5|TRBJ2-7|TRBD2|NA
CASTLGTSYEQYF
TGTGCCAGCACCCTGGGGACTAGCTACGAGCAGTACTTC
>TRBV3-1/TRBV3-2|TRBJ1-2|TRBD1|NA
CASSFTGGDGYTF
TGTGCCAGCAGCTTCACAGGGGGCGATGGCTACACCTTC
>TRBV12-3/TRBV12-4|TRBJ1-5|NA|once
CASSLQGDQPQHF
TGTGCCAGCAGTCTACAGGGTGATCAGCCCCAGCATTTT
>TRBV6-1|TRBJ2-1|TRBD2|once
CASTNRGGSINEQFF
TGTGCCAGCACCAACCGGGGCGGGAGCATCAATGAGCAGTTCTTC
>TRBV5-5|TRBJ1-6|TRBD1|NA
CASSAGTGRSYNSPLHF
TGTGCCAGCAGCGCCGGGACAGGACGCTCCTATAATTCACCCCTCCACTTT
>TRBV28|TRBJ2-1|TRBD2|once
CASRPSSGGASEQFF
TGTGCCAGCAGACCTTCCAGCGGGGGGGCGTCTGAGCAGTTCTTC
>TRBV5-8|TRBJ1-5|NA|NA
CASSLRGKQPQHF
TGTGCCAGCAGCTTGAGGGGGAAGCAGCCCCAGCATTTT
>TRBV19|TRBJ1-2|NA|NA
CASSAPGSWDYGYTF
TGTGCCAGTAGCGCTCCAGGGTCTTGGGACTATGGCTACACCTTC